This TCR beta chain is from a study of cytomegalovirus exposure and HLA in healthy donors. Overall study results and limits: Trimming of TCR beta V- and J-genes showed a link, identified in a later analysis, to a missense DCLRE1C variant.

PCR amplification relied on 60 Vbeta primers (plus 13 Jbeta primers). The method was immunoSEQ multiplex PCR; TCRdb's version includes in-frame clones alone and lacks a portion of them. The sample has roughly 160,000 clones; 84% are singletons. Turning to this clone: Its antigen is as yet unknown.

This TCR derives from a boy aged 2 to 10 in good health and CMV-seronegative. The sample was PBMCs.

The CDR3, as DNA: TGCGCCAGCAGCCCAGGACTAGCGGGAGAGAACTACGAGCAGTACTTC. This encodes CASSPGLAGENYEQYF. The J gene is TRBJ2-5, the V gene TRBV5-1, with 13 nucleotides matching TRBD2. The end of the DNA fits TRBJ2-7 better, so the J call may be wrong. The CDR3 consists of 16 residues. Germline V CDR1 and CDR2: SGHRS, YFSETQ.